This T cell receptor (beta chain) was identified during a study of T cell changes during pregnancy in multiple sclerosis. Assay used: immunoSEQ multiplex PCR; TCRdb lists only in-frame clones, some missing. Of some 68,000 clones listed, about 91% are singletons. This CDR3 comprises 15 residues. Germline values: CDR1 KGHSH, CDR2 LQKENI. Trimming stripped 3 bases from V and 1 base from J, with 12 bases between. This receptor was identified in a female donor in good health, enrolled as a control in a pregnancy study. The chain recombines TRBV18 with TRBJ1-1, with D perhaps matching TRBD1 (5 bases). The starting material was peripheral blood, obtained in the second trimester of pregnancy. The CDR3 DNA is TGTGCCAGCTCACCTGAGACAGACCCGAACACTGAAGCTTTCTTT. Its translation is CASSPETDPNTEAFF.